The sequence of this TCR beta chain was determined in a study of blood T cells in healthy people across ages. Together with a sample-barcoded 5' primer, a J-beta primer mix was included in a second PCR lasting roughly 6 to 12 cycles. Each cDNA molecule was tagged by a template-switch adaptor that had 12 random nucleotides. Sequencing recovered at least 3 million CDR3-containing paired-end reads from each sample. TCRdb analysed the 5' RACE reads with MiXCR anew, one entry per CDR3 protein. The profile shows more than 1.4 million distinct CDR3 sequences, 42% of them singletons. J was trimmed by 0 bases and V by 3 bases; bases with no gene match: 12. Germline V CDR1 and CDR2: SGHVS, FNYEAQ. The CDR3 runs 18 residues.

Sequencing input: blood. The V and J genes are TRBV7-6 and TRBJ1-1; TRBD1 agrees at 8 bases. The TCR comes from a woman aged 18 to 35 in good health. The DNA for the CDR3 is TGTGCCAGCAGCTTTGTGGCAGGGGGCGGATTTCTGAACACTGAAGCTTTCTTT. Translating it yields CASSFVAGGGFLNTEAFF.